The clone carrying this TCR beta chain was counted a single time. This entry belongs to a study of breast tumors, draining lymph nodes, adjacent tissues. MiXCR, applied by TCRdb to the multiplex PCR reads, yields one record per CDR3 protein. This table holds under 25,000 distinct CDR3 sequences, around 50% found once. CDR3 length: 13 amino acids. Between the trimmed V and J ends, which lost 1 base and 7 bases, there was a span of 11 bases. Per germline, CDR1 DFQATT and CDR2 SNEGSKA (reference sequence). The receptor's source is a female donor with breast cancer. Some clones in this sample may be carry-over from other donors' samples. Material for sequencing was breast tumor tissue. This chain joins TRBV20-1 and TRBJ2-1; no reliable D call. In nucleotides, the CDR3 is TGCAGTGCTAGAGGAGTAGTGTGGAATGAGCAGTTCTTC. Translation gives CSARGVVWNEQFF.